The TCR beta chain under discussion was sequenced for a study of blood T cells in healthy people across ages (dated by TCRdb to about 2015). About the investigation overall: In model experiments, roughly one uniquely barcoded TCR beta cDNA molecule per two T cells was captured by template switching. To track age-related changes in TCR beta repertoire diversity, the study relied on deep sequencing normalized with unique cDNA molecular identifiers. Donors were grouped into four age groups: young (average approximately 15 years), middle-aged (about 38), aged (over 55) and long-lived (just over 80). Two additional independent replicas of 1 million unique cDNA reads from the same blood draw were analyzed for two donors (one aged 18 to 30 and one aged 80 or older). To avoid experimental bias, donors of different ages were spread randomly across the sequencing lanes.

Study-wide findings and limitations: Compared with the aged group, the long-lived group had more naive CD4+ T cells, fewer expanded clones and increased TCR diversity, a pattern suggesting age selection. As age increased, observed TCR beta diversity per million T cells dropped in a roughly linear way, and a significant reduction was already evident by age about 40. A strong correlation was found between observed TCR beta diversity and the percentage of naive T cells measured by flow cytometry. Conclusive comparison of naive and antigen-experienced compartments was prevented by the profiling of bulk unsorted PBMCs. Because donor CMV infection status was unknown, age-related changes in expanded clonotypes were potentially confounded. Estimates of total diversity based on one million sequenced T cells were regarded as lower bounds and as underestimates.

The donors were roughly 40 Caucasian individuals from Russia, aged roughly 6 to 100 years, who were systemically healthy. Each donor gave ten milliliters of peripheral blood, collected into EDTA-treated Vacutainer tubes. Ficoll-Paque density-gradient centrifugation was used to isolate PBMCs, with at least 6 million obtained per sample. Total RNA was extracted from PBMCs with Trizol reagent, with at least 5 micrograms obtained per sample. For every donor, an aliquot of PBMCs went through flow cytometry to measure the percentages of naive CD45RAhigh/CD27high T cells. This clonotype was seen more than once but under ten times. The antigen it recognizes is unknown. At one end the junction does not follow the germline gene, possibly because of a read error. To prepare the library, 5' RACE was applied. Instrument used: Illumina HiSeq 2500. A second roughly 7 to 11 cycle PCR used a sample-barcoded 5' primer and a J-beta primer mix. A template-switch 5' adaptor carrying 12 random nucleotides introduced a unique molecular identifier onto each TCR beta cDNA molecule. Each sample yielded at least 3 million CDR3-containing paired-end reads. The Mint cDNA synthesis kit, primed by a TRBC-specific oligonucleotide, was used to synthesize first-strand cDNA from all RNA. Following uracil-DNA glycosylase treatment, all cDNA underwent a first 18-cycle PCR with the universal primers M1SS and BC2_uni_R. The original pipeline was this. For normalization, 1 million high-quality reads were randomly selected from each sample, with every read carrying a distinct molecular identifier. Reads sharing molecular identifiers were discarded rather than binned into consensus sequences. MiTCR, with a Q25 quality threshold and the strictest error-elimination algorithm, was used for CDR3 identification, clonotype clustering and error correction. A nonparametric unseen species model using Euler transformation provided a lower-bound estimate of total TCR beta diversity. TCRdb's own reprocessing of the public reads used fastp at Q25 and MiXCR and kept productive beta chains. For every CDR3 protein sequence, its rows merge into one entry that carries the most common genes and DNA. TCRdb assigned the V and J calls; the authors' analysis was not used. This sample is represented by some 1.5 million distinct CDR3 sequences; approximately 30% of them were singletons. The top ten clones comprise 6.5% to 8.5% of the sample.

Its CDR3 holds 13 amino acids, cysteine through phenylalanine. Left in the record is the CDR3 DNA by itself, 39 bases read in frame from the first base. The germline V gene gives CDR1 as SQVTM and CDR2 as ANQGSEA. The source of this sequence is a woman in her 30s in good health. The sample comprised blood. Recombination connected TRBV29-1 to TRBJ1-1, with the D gene uncertain. The CDR3 in this case is CGVAHNPNTEAFF. In nucleotide form, the sequence is TGCGGCGTTGCACATAACCCGAACACTGAAGCTTTCTTT. Beyond the CDR3, the reference TRBV29-1 and TRBJ1-1 genes provide the residues; the full variable domain reads: SAVISQKPSRDICQRGTSLTIQCQVDSQVTMMFWYRQQPGQSLTLIATANQGSEATYESGFVIDKFPISRPNLTFSTLTVSNMSPEDSSIYLCGVAHNPNTEAFFGQGTRLTVV.